The clone carrying this T cell receptor (beta chain) came up many times. Its antigen is undetermined. Together with a sample-barcoded 5' primer, a J-beta primer mix was included in a second PCR lasting 7 to 11 cycles. Researchers report that a template-switch adaptor with 12 random nucleotides tagged each cDNA molecule. Each CDR3 protein gets one entry after TCRdb re-called the 5' RACE reads with MiXCR. The sample contains some 1.5 million distinct CDR3 sequences, roughly 30% of which appear only once. The data are from a study of blood T cells in healthy people across ages. Study-level points and caveats: Diversity estimated from one million T cells was considered an underestimate. It was the long-lived donors that had more naive CD4+ cells and higher diversity than aged donors.

V lost 5 bases and J 2 bases, leaving 7 bases between the germline ends. The CDR3 sequence is 14 residues long. The source material was blood. The V and J genes are TRBV12-3 or TRBV12-4 and TRBJ2-6, with D perhaps matching TRBD2 (6 bases). This clonotype was sampled from a woman aged 25 to 39 in good health. CDR3 bases: TGTGCCAGCAGTGGGACTGCTGGGGCCAACGTCCTGACTTTC. Protein product: CASSGTAGANVLTF.